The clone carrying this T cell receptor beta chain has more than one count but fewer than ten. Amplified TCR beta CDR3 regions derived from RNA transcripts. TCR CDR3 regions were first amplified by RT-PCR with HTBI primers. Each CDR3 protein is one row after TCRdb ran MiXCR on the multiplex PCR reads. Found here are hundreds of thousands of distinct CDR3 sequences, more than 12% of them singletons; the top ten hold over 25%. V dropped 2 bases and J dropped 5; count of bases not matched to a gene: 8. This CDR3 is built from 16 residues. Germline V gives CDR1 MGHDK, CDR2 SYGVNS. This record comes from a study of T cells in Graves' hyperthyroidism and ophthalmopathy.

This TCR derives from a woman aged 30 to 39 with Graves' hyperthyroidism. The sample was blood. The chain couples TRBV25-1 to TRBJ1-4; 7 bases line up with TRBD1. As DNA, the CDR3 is TGTGCCAGCAGTGAACCCCCCAGAGGGGGCAATGAAAAACTGTTTTTT. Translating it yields CASSEPPRGGNEKLFF.